This T cell receptor beta chain comes out of a study of cytomegalovirus exposure and HLA in healthy donors. Study-wide findings and caveats: There were several of the most significant clusters that appeared linked to common viral pathogens in a later analysis.

Regarding this clone: Its specificity is not known.

Trimming removed 4 bases from V and 2 bases from J, with 8 bases in between. CDR3 size: 13 residues. The germline CDR1 and CDR2 sequences are MDHEN and SYDVKM. Researchers ran the PCR with 60 Vbeta and 13 Jbeta primers. Generated by immunoSEQ multiplex PCR, the TCRdb table keeps only in-frame clones and is missing some. Of around 170,000 clones in the sample, over 70% are singletons; the top ten hold around 7%. The chain employs TRBV28 and TRBJ1-2; tentatively, D is TRBD1 (5 bases). The origin of this receptor is a woman between 40 and 50 years old in good health and CMV-seropositive. Sequencing was done on a sample of PBMCs. The CDR3 sequence: CASSSAGNYGYTF. The DNA for the CDR3 is TGTGCCAGCAGTTCAGCAGGGAACTATGGCTACACCTTC.